A selection of T cell receptor beta chains follows, all from one sample in a study of T cell repertoires in cytomegalovirus infection. Via MiXCR, TCRdb re-called the reads, giving one row per CDR3 protein. This table holds about 230,000 distinct CDR3 sequences, 22% found once. The sequenced sample consisted of CD8+ T cells from PBMCs. Receptors were obtained from a human donor in good health (CMV status not recorded). Some clones in this sample may be carry-over from other donors' samples. CDR3s include the opening cysteine and the closing phenylalanine or tryptophan. The order of the fields is V gene, J gene, CDR3 protein.

TRBV28,TRBJ1-5,CASSPETGVSNQPQHF
TRBV11-3,TRBJ1-1,CASSSGPERAFF
TRBV15,TRBJ2-6,CATSVSSGANVLTF
TRBV7-2,TRBJ1-5,CASSSSTGSNQPQHF
TRBV12-3/TRBV12-4,TRBJ2-3,CASTTGDTDTQYF
TRBV20-1,TRBJ2-3,CSARGLAGVPSTDTQYF
TRBV19,TRBJ2-2,CASSQDRGYTGELFF
TRBV28,TRBJ1-2,CASSPERTGGWLGYTF
TRBV28,TRBJ1-2,CASRATGTVYGYTF
TRBV7-8,TRBJ1-2,CASSLATRGAPYGYTF
TRBV27,TRBJ2-2,CASSFIQGAPGTGELFF
TRBV2,TRBJ2-5,CASTSEAQYF
TRBV7-9,TRBJ1-1,CASSSSGTGVNTEAFF
TRBV19,TRBJ1-5,CASSRDSGVNQPQHF
TRBV7-2,TRBJ1-2,CATPGPNYGYTF
TRBV12-3/TRBV12-4,TRBJ2-3,CASSIGGMTDTQYF
TRBV12-3/TRBV12-4,TRBJ2-3,CASSRGGFTQYF
TRBV15,TRBJ1-5,CATSESGGSNQPQHF
TRBV19,TRBJ1-2,CASKTGRSPLGYTF
TRBV25-1,TRBJ1-1,CASTWDRIPPEAFF
TRBV4-1,TRBJ1-4,CASSQFFDNEKLFF
TRBV27,TRBJ2-7,CASSLSGGAGAYEQYF
TRBV19,TRBJ2-1,CASSIPGLAYNEQFF
TRBV12-3/TRBV12-4,TRBJ2-2,CASTPFGTGNTGELFF
TRBV5-4,TRBJ2-1,CASSYSGAYNEQFF
TRBV2,TRBJ2-7,CASSEWTGLYEQYF
TRBV28,TRBJ2-1,CASRPRVGRYNEQFF
TRBV7-8,TRBJ1-6,CASSPGGGNSPLHF
TRBV28,TRBJ1-5,CASSSPQHF
TRBV9,TRBJ2-3,CASSVVSSDTQYF